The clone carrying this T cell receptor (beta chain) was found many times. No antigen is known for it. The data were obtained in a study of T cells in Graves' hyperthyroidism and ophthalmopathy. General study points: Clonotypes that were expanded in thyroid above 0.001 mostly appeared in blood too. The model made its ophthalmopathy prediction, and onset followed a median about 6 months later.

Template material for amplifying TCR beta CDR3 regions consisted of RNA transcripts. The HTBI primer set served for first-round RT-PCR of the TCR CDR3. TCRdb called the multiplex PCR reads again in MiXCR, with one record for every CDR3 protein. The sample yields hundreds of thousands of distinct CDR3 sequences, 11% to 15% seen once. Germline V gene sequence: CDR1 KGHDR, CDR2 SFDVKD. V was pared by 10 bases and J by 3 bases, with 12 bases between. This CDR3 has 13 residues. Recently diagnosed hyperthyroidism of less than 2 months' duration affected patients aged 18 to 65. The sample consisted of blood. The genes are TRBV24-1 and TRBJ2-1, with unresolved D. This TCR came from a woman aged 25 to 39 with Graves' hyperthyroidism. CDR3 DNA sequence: TGTGCCACAGCAGCCCTTGGCTACAATGAGCAGTTCTTC. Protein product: CATAALGYNEQFF.